This T cell receptor beta chain was profiled in a study of T-cell reconstitution after alpha-beta-depleted transplantation in children. The CDR3 spans 17 residues. Per the germline V gene, CDR1 is SEHNR and CDR2 is FQNEAQ (reference sequence). V dropped 6 bases and J dropped 4 bases, with 23 bases sitting between them. This clonotype was counted only a few times. It was with unique molecular identifiers that the TCRbeta library was prepared. TCRdb ran MiXCR on the PCR reads and lists one entry per CDR3 protein. The sample has fewer than 550,000 distinct CDR3 sequences; about 10% are singletons. The chain carries TRBV7-9 and TRBJ2-3, with D perhaps TRBD1 or TRBD2 (5 bases each). This clonotype was obtained from a female patient aged 2-10 years who had a stem cell transplant for aplastic anemia, so the T cells may come from the graft donor. This sample comprised PBMCs, mostly from graft donor cells, obtained 180 days after TCRalphabeta/CD19-depleted stem cell transplant. The CDR3: CASSHSRDHRRADTQYF. DNA of the CDR3: TGTGCCAGCAGTCATTCCCGGGACCATCGAAGGGCAGATACGCAGTATTTT.